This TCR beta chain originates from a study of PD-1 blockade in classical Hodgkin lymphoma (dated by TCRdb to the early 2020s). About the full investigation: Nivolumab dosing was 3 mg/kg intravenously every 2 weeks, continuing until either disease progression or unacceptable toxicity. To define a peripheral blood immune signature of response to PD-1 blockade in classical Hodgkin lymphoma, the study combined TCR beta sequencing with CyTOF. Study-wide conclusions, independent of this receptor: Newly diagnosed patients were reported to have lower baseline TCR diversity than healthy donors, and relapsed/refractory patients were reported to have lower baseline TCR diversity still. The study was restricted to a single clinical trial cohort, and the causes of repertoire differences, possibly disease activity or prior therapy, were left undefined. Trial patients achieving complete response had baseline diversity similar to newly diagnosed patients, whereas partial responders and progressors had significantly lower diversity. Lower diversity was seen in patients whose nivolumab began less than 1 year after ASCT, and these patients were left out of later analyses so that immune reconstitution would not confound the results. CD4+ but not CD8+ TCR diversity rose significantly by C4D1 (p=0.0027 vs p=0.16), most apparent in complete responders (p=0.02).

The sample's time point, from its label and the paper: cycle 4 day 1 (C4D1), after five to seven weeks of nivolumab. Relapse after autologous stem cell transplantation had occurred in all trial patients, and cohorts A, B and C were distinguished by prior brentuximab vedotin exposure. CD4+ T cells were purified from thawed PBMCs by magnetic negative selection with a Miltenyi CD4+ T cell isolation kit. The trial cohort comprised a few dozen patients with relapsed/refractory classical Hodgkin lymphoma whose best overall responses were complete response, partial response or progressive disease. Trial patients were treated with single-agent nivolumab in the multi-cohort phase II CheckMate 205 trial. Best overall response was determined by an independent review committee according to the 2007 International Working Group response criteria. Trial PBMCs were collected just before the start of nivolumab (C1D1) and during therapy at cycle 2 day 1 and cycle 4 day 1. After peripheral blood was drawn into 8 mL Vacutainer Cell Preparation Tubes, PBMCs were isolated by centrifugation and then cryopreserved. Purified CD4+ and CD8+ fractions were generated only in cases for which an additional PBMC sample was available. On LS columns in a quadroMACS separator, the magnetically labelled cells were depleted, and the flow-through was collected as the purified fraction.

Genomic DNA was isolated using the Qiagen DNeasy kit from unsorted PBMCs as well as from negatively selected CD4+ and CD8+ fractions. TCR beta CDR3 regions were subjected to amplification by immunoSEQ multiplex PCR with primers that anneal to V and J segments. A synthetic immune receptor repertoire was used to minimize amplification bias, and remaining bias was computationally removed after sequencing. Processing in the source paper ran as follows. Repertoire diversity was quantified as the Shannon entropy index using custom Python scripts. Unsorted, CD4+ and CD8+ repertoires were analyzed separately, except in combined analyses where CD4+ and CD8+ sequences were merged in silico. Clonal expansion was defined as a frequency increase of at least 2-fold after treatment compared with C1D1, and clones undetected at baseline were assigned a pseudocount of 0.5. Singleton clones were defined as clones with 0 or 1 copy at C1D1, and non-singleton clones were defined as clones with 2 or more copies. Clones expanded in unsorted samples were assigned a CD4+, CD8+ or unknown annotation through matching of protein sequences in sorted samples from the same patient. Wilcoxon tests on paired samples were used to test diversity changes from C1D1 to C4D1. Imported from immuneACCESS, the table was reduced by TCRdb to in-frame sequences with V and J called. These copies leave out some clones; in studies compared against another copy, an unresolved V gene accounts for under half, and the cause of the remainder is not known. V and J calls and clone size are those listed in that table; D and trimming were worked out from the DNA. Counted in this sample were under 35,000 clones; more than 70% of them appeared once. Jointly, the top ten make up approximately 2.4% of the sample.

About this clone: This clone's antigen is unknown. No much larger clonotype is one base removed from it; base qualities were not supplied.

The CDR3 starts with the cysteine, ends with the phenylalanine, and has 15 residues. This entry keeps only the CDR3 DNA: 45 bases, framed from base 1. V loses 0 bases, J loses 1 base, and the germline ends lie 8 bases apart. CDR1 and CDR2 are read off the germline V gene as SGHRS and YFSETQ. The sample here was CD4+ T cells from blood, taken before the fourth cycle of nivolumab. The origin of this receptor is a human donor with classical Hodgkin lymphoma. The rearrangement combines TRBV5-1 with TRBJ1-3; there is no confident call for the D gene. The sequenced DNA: TGCGCCAGCAGCTTGGGGGTCGTTTCTGGAAACACCATATATTTT. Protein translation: CASSLGVVSGNTIYF.